Listed below are T cell receptor beta chains from one sample, sequenced in a study of beta chain features in type 1 diabetes. The method was immunoSEQ multiplex PCR; TCRdb's version includes in-frame clones alone and lacks a portion of them. The sample contains 500,000 to 700,000 clones, about 14% of which appear only once. What was sequenced was naive CD4+ T cells from blood. These receptors were taken from a man aged 18 to 29 in good health. Each CDR3 is given with its conserved first and last residue. D genes are given only for firm matches. Rows may omit the clone size; those that give it use once, few, many or a size class.

>-|TRBJ2-3|few|TRBV28
TGTGCCAGCAGTTTAGGGTCCATATCCACAGATACGCAGTATTTT
CASSLGSISTDTQYF
>TRBD1|TRBJ2-7|-|TRBV15
TGTGCCACCAGCAGATTCGGACAGGTTTGGTACTTC
CATSRFGQVWYF
>-|TRBJ1-3|few|TRBV2
TGTGCCAGCTCCCGTGGAAACACCATATATTTT
CASSRGNTIYF
>-|TRBJ2-3|-|TRBV4-1
TGCGCCAGCAGCCAATTTTCGTTACTAGCATCCACAGATACGCAGTATTTT
CASSQFSLLASTDTQYF
>-|TRBJ2-7|-|TRBV28
TGTGCCAGCAGGAAGTCCTACGAGCAGTACTTC
CASRKSYEQYF
>-|TRBJ1-2|-|TRBV21-1
TGTGCCATGCCGAAAAGGGCAGGGCCGAACTATGGCTACACCTTC
CAMPKRAGPNYGYTF
>-|TRBJ2-1|-|TRBV15
TGTGCCACCGTTGGGGATGAGCAGTTCTTC
CATVGDEQFF
>TRBD1|TRBJ2-5|-|TRBV5-4
TGTGCCAGCAGCTTGGGCCCCCCGGGACAGGGGGCACCTGCCCAGTACTTC
CASSLGPPGQGAPAQYF
>TRBD2|TRBJ2-3|-|TRBV30
TGTGCCTGGAGGGGACTAGCGGGGAGCACAGATACGCAGTATTTT
CAWRGLAGSTDTQYF
>-|TRBJ2-3|-|TRBV5-1
TGCGCCAGCAGCGCGCCCGGGACCCGCACAGATACGCAGTATTTT
CASSAPGTRTDTQYF
>TRBD2|TRBJ2-1|-|TRBV5-1
TGCGCCAGCAGCCTGCCGGGACTAGCGGGAGGCGATGAGCAGTTCTTC
CASSLPGLAGGDEQFF
>TRBD2|TRBJ2-7|few|TRBV7-2
TGTGCCAGCAGAGAATTCGCGACTAGCGGGACCTACGAGCAGTACTTC
CASREFATSGTYEQYF
>-|TRBJ1-2|-|TRBV5-6
TGTGCCAGCAGAGGGGCGCACTATGGCTACACCTTC
CASRGAHYGYTF
>TRBD2|TRBJ2-5|-|TRBV18
TGTGCCAGCTCACCGCCCTCCTCACTAGCGGGAGGGCGAATCCCCCAAGAGACCCAGTACTTC
CASSPPSSLAGGRIPQETQYF
>-|TRBJ2-2|-|TRBV10-3
TGTGCCATCAGTGTCGACTACCGCACCGGGGAGCTGTTTTTT
CAISVDYRTGELFF
>-|TRBJ1-5|-|TRBV28
TGTGCCAGCAGTTCTGGAGGCCAGCCCCAGCATTTT
CASSSGGQPQHF
>-|TRBJ1-5|-|TRBV2
TGTGCCAGCATGGACAGATTTAGCAATCAGCCCCAGCATTTT
CASMDRFSNQPQHF
>TRBD2|TRBJ2-7|few|TRBV27
TGTGCCAGCAGGGCTCGACTAGCGGGATTCTCCTACGAGCAGTACTTC
CASRARLAGFSYEQYF
>-|TRBJ2-7|few|TRBV5-6
TGTGCCAGCAGCCGCGGAGACAAATCCTACGAGCAGTACTTC
CASSRGDKSYEQYF
>-|TRBJ2-7|-|TRBV18
TGTGCCAGCTCAAAGGATCGGGTGGCTACCTACGAGCAGTACTTC
CASSKDRVATYEQYF
>-|TRBJ2-6|-|TRBV30
TGTGCCTGGGAGTCCCCCGGGCCCAACGTCCTGACTTTC
CAWESPGPNVLTF
>TRBD1|TRBJ1-1|-|TRBV7-7
TGTGCTAGCAGCTGGGACAGGAACACTGAAGCTTTCTTT
CASSWDRNTEAFF
>-|TRBJ1-1|-|TRBV6-5
TGTGCCAGCAGTTACCTCACAACAACCGGGACGGGGGCTTTCTTT
CASSYLTTTGTGAFF
>-|TRBJ2-5|few|TRBV10-3
TGTGCCATCAGTGTTCAGTCAGCGGTCCAAGAGACCCAGTACTTC
CAISVQSAVQETQYF
>-|TRBJ2-7|-|TRBV29-1
TGCAGCGTTGGGTCCAGACTAACCTACGAGCAGTACTTC
CSVGSRLTYEQYF
>TRBD1|TRBJ1-1|-|TRBV27
TGTGCCAGCAGTTTATCGTACAGGGGCACTGAAGCTTTCTTT
CASSLSYRGTEAFF
>-|TRBJ1-1|-|TRBV29-1
TGCAGCGTTGCCTCGGCGGTGTTAATGAACACTGAAGCTTTCTTT
CSVASAVLMNTEAFF
>-|TRBJ2-7|-|TRBV6-5
TGTGCCAGCAGGCCCGACGACCGAGGGGTCGAGCAGTACTTC
CASRPDDRGVEQYF
>-|TRBJ2-5|-|TRBV5-1
TGCGCCAGCAGCAGTGGCGCCACTACGGGAGAGACCCAGTACTTC
CASSSGATTGETQYF
>-|TRBJ2-5|-|TRBV4-1
TGCGCCAGCAGCCTAGCGGCCCAAGAGACCCAGTACTTC
CASSLAAQETQYF
>TRBD1|TRBJ1-1|few|TRBV18
TGTGCCAGCTCCCGACAGGGGGCCTACACTGAAGCTTTCTTT
CASSRQGAYTEAFF
>-|TRBJ2-3|few|TRBV7-9
TGTGCCAGCAGCCACCGGATGGGGAGCACAGATACGCAGTATTTT
CASSHRMGSTDTQYF
>-|TRBJ2-7|-|TRBV5-1
TGCGCCAGCAGCCTCGGGAATTACGAGCAGTACTTC
CASSLGNYEQYF
>-|TRBJ2-5|-|TRBV5-1
TGCGCCAGCAGCTTGGGAACGTTCCAAGAGACCCAGTACTTC
CASSLGTFQETQYF
>TRBD2|TRBJ2-1|few|TRBV7-2
TGTGCCTGCAGCTTAAGGTCGGTGAGCGGGACTCCGAACTACAATGAGCAGTTCTTC
CACSLRSVSGTPNYNEQFF
>TRBD2|TRBJ2-2|-|TRBV7-2
TGTGCCAGCAGCTTAGCGCTAGCGGGAGTTACCGGGGAGCTGTTTTTT
CASSLALAGVTGELFF
>TRBD1|TRBJ2-7|few|TRBV2
TGTGCCAGCATTGAGGGGACAGGGTTCTCCTACGAGCAGTACTTC
CASIEGTGFSYEQYF
>-|TRBJ2-3|few|TRBV30
TGTGCCTGGAGTGCCCCTCTGTGGGGGGGCGGAGATACGCAGTATTTT
CAWSAPLWGGGDTQYF
>-|TRBJ2-1|few|TRBV11-2
TGTGCCAGCAGCTTAGATCCGGGGGCAAGCAATGAGCAGTTCTTC
CASSLDPGASNEQFF
>-|TRBJ2-5|few|TRBV15
TGTGCCACCAGCAGAGATGGTGGGCAGGGCGGGGAGACCCAGTACTTC
CATSRDGGQGGETQYF
>TRBD2|TRBJ2-7|-|TRBV27
TGTGCCAGCAGGTCTAAACCTCAAGCGGGGTACGCCTACGAGCAGTACTTC
CASRSKPQAGYAYEQYF
>-|TRBJ2-1|-|TRBV7-6
TGTGCCAGCAGCCCGGGGCCCGGGAGCTACAATGAGCAGTTCTTC
CASSPGPGSYNEQFF
>-|TRBJ1-2|few|TRBV19
TGTGCCAGTAGTATTACAGGGACCAACTATGGCTACACCTTC
CASSITGTNYGYTF
>-|TRBJ1-1|-|TRBV4-2
TGTGCCAGCAGCCATACAGGTAGTGGTGTGAACACTGAAGCTTTCTTT
CASSHTGSGVNTEAFF
>-|TRBJ2-3|few|TRBV28
TGTGCCAGCAGTTTAGGTGGGCCGAGCACAGATACGCAGTATTTT
CASSLGGPSTDTQYF
>-|TRBJ2-1|few|TRBV7-9
TGTGCCAGCAGCCCCCTGGTAGAGTACAATGAGCAGTTCTTC
CASSPLVEYNEQFF
>-|TRBJ2-7|-|TRBV5-4
TGTGCCAGCAGTCCAAGGACTACCTCCTACGAGCAGTACTTC
CASSPRTTSYEQYF
>-|TRBJ1-2|few|TRBV6-5
TGTGCCAGCAGTTACCCCGGGAGGGAGGATGGCTACACCTTC
CASSYPGREDGYTF
>-|TRBJ2-5|few|TRBV5-4
TGTGCCAGCAGCCAAGGGGGACTACAATTGCAAGAGACCCAGTACTTC
CASSQGGLQLQETQYF
>-|TRBJ1-1|few|TRBV5-4
TGTGCCAGCAGCTTTGCTTGGAACACTGAAGCTTTCTTT
CASSFAWNTEAFF
>-|TRBJ2-3|-|TRBV7-9
TGTGCCAGCAGCTTACGTGGGACCACAGATACGCAGTATTTT
CASSLRGTTDTQYF
>TRBD2|TRBJ2-7|-|TRBV28
TGTGCCAGCAGTCCTGGGACTAGCGGGAGGTACGAGCAGTACTTC
CASSPGTSGRYEQYF